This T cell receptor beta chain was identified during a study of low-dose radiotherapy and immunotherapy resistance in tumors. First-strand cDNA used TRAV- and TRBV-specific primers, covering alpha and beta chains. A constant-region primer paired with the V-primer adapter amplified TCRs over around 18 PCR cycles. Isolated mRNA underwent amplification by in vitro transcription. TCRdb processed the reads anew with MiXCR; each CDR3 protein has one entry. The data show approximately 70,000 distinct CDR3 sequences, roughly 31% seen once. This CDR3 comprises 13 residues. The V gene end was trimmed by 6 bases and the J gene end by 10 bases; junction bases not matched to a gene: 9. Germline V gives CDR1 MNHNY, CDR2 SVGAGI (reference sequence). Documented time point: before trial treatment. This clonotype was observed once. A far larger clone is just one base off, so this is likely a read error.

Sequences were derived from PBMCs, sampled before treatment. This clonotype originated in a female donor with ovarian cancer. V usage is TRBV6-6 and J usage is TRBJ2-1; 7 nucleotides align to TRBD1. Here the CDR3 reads CASRKGTAYEQFF. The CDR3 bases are TGTGCCAGCAGAAAGGGGACAGCCTACGAGCAGTTCTTC.